This T cell receptor (beta chain) was documented in a study of blood T cell repertoires in COVID-19. As for the study in general: Acute and convalescent COVID-19 specimens originated in the United States, Italy and Spain. PBMCs, B-cell-depleted T cells, or T cells provided the cDNA or gDNA that made up the material.

V was pared by 3 bases and J by 7 bases, with 15 bases between. There are 14 residues in the CDR3. Germline V gene sequence: CDR1 KGHSH, CDR2 LQKENI. Original data processing: Reference gene primer amplification in the assay estimated nucleated cell counts. Generated by immunoSEQ multiplex PCR, the TCRdb table keeps only in-frame clones and is missing some. For V, J and clone size, that table is used; D and trimming come from the DNA. The sample has 400,000 to 450,000 clones; 75% to 90% are singletons. This sequence was found in a woman under 40 with active or convalescent COVID-19. The J gene is TRBJ1-2, the V gene TRBV18, with D tentatively TRBD1 (5 bases). The specimen was peripheral blood. The CDR3: CASSPPGTLSGYTF. Written as DNA, the CDR3 is TGTGCCAGCTCACCCCCAGGGACTCTAAGTGGCTACACCTTC.